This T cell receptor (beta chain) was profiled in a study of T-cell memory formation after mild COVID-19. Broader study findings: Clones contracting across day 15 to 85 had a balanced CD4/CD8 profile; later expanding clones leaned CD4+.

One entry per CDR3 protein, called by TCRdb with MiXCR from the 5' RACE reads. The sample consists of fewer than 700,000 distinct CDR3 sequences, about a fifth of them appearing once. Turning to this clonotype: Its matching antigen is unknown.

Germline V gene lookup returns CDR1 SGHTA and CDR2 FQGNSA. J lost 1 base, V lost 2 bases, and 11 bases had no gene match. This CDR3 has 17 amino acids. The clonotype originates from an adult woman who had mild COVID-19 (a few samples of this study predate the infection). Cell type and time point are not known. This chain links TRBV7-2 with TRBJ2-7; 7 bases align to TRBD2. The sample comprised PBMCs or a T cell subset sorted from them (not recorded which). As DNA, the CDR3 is TGTGCCAGCAGCTTAAAGGGTCGCGGGAGTTTGTCCTACGAGCAGTACTTC. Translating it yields CASSLKGRGSLSYEQYF.